These T cell receptor beta chains were read from a single sample in a study of pediatric ulcerative colitis. Libraries were prepared by immunoSEQ multiplex PCR; TCRdb keeps only in-frame clonotypes and omits some of them. Here the sample spans about 16,000 clones, approximately 73% being singletons. The sequencing input was gut tissue. These receptors were collected from a boy aged 5-17 years with moderate ulcerative colitis. The CDR3 runs from the conserved cysteine through the conserved F or W. A D gene is named only where the DNA matches it firmly. Some rows mark clone size as missing; the rest say once, few, many or name a class of expanded clone.

TRBV5-5	TRBD1	TRBJ1-1	.	TGTGCCAGCAGCCTCGAGGACAGGTTCACTGAAGCTTTCTTT	CASSLEDRFTEAFF
TRBV29-1	TRBD1	TRBJ2-2	.	TGCAGCGGGGGACAGGGGTCGGGCGGGGAGCTGTTTTTT	CSGGQGSGGELFF
TRBV7-9	TRBD2	TRBJ2-3	.	TGTGCCAGCAACAAAGCGGGAGGAGACACAGATACGCAGTATTTT	CASNKAGGDTDTQYF
TRBV25-1	TRBD1	TRBJ2-1	.	TGTGCCAGCGACAGGGGGGGTAGATACAATGAGCAGTTCTTC	CASDRGGRYNEQFF
TRBV7-2	TRBD1	TRBJ1-2	.	TGTGCCAGCAGCTTAGCGAGACAGGGGGCAGGGAACTATGGCTACACCTTC	CASSLARQGAGNYGYTF
TRBV11-2	TRBD1	TRBJ2-7	.	TGTGCCAGCAGTTCTAGAGGATCGGGACAGCCCTACGAGCAGTACTTC	CASSSRGSGQPYEQYF
TRBV7-3	TRBD1	TRBJ2-2	.	TGTGCCAGCAGCTCCTACGGCGGACAGGATCAGGGCGGGGAGCTGTTTTTT	CASSSYGGQDQGGELFF
TRBV7-6	.	TRBJ1-5	.	TGTGCCAGCAGCTTAGGAGTTCGAGGGATTGGGAATCAGCCCCAGCATTTT	CASSLGVRGIGNQPQHF
TRBV4-3	.	TRBJ1-2	.	TGCGCCAGCAGCCAAGATTTCTCCGGGACATTAGGGTACACCTTC	CASSQDFSGTLGYTF
TRBV5-5	TRBD2	TRBJ2-7	.	TGTGCCAGCAGGCCTACTAGCGGGAGGCCAGGCTACGAGCAGTACTTC	CASRPTSGRPGYEQYF
TRBV7-9	.	TRBJ1-2	few	TGTGCCAGCAGCTTAGACGTTTCGCGGGGCTACACCTTC	CASSLDVSRGYTF
TRBV5-1	.	TRBJ2-5	.	TGCGCCAGCAGCTTGCCGTTAGCGCAAGAGACCCAGTACTTC	CASSLPLAQETQYF
TRBV11-2	.	TRBJ1-1	.	TGTGCCAGCAGCCCCGGGGGGAACACTGAAGCTTTCTTT	CASSPGGNTEAFF
TRBV29-1	.	TRBJ2-1	.	TGCAGCGTTGCCCCGGACTGGTACAATGAGCAGTTCTTC	CSVAPDWYNEQFF
TRBV2	.	TRBJ1-2	few	TGTGCCAGCAGCGAAAAGGTTTTCTATGGCTACACCTTC	CASSEKVFYGYTF
TRBV6-5	.	TRBJ2-3	.	TGTGCCAGCAGTTACCTGGCTGGGGCAGATACGCAGTATTTT	CASSYLAGADTQYF
TRBV6-4	TRBD2	TRBJ2-3	few	TGTGCCAGCAGTGACGCGGGGGGGCCAGATACGCAGTATTTT	CASSDAGGPDTQYF
TRBV5-4	.	TRBJ1-1	.	TGTGCCAGCAGCCGAGCGACAGGTTTACTTGAAGCTTTCTTT	CASSRATGLLEAFF
TRBV7-8	.	TRBJ1-5	.	TGTGCCAGCAGCTTAGCGAGCGTCAGGTACATGGGCAATCAGCCCCAGCATTTT	CASSLASVRYMGNQPQHF
TRBV5-1	.	TRBJ2-6	.	TGCGCCAGCAGCTTACACTCTGGGGCCAACGTCCTGACTTTC	CASSLHSGANVLTF
TRBV18	TRBD1	TRBJ1-1	.	TGTGCCAGCTCACCTCTGGACAGGGGAACTGAAGCTTTCTTT	CASSPLDRGTEAFF
TRBV5-5	.	TRBJ2-5	.	TGTGCCAGCAGCTTGGCTGGGTTAGGGCCAGAGACCCAGTACTTC	CASSLAGLGPETQYF
TRBV11-2	.	TRBJ2-3	medium-sized	TGTGCCAGCAGCTCGATACGGCAGGGAGCAGATACGCAGTATTTT	CASSSIRQGADTQYF
TRBV29-1	.	TRBJ1-5	once	TGCAGCGCTTGGGAGGGGACTAGCAATCAGCCCCAGCATTTT	CSAWEGTSNQPQHF
TRBV28	.	TRBJ2-6	.	TGTGCCAGCAGTTTCGTTGGAGCACCTGGGGCCAACGTCCTGACTTTC	CASSFVGAPGANVLTF
TRBV21-1	.	TRBJ1-2	few	TGTGCCCCGGGGGTCGAGTGGCTCCAACGGATCTATGGCTACACCTTC	CAPGVEWLQRIYGYTF
TRBV19	.	TRBJ1-3	few	TGTGCCAGTACCCACAGGGTCTCTGGAAACACCATATATTTT	CASTHRVSGNTIYF
TRBV9	.	TRBJ1-1	.	TGTGCCAGCAGCGTAGGGCGGACGGGCTCCACTGAAGCTTTCTTT	CASSVGRTGSTEAFF
TRBV14	.	TRBJ1-2	.	TGTGCCAGCAGCCTTCAAGGAGGGGTTGGCTACACCTTC	CASSLQGGVGYTF
TRBV4-2	TRBD2	TRBJ2-2	.	TGTGCCAGCAGCCAAGATAATTACCGGACTAGCGGGAGGGGATACACCGGGGAGCTGTTTTTT	CASSQDNYRTSGRGYTGELFF
TRBV2	.	TRBJ1-2	.	TGTGCCAGCAGGAATTCGGCAGGTTCAACCTTC	CASRNSAGSTF
TRBV6-1	.	TRBJ1-2	.	TGTGCCAGCAGTGAATATTTGGCGTTAACCTATGGCTACACCTTC	CASSEYLALTYGYTF
TRBV7-8	.	TRBJ2-5	.	TGTGCCAGCAGACCCGAGTCTATTTTGTACGAGACCCAGTACTTC	CASRPESILYETQYF
TRBV7-8	.	TRBJ1-6	.	TGTGCCAGCAGATCCGTGCGGGGGACCAATTCACCCCTCCACTTT	CASRSVRGTNSPLHF
TRBV7-6	TRBD1	TRBJ2-2	.	TGTGCCAGCAGCCCCCGAGCCCGACAGGGGGCGGCGAACACCGGGGAGCTGTTTTTT	CASSPRARQGAANTGELFF
TRBV29-1	.	TRBJ1-2	.	TGCAGCGTTGAAGGCTCGGGGGTCTATGGCTACACCTTC	CSVEGSGVYGYTF
TRBV11-2	.	TRBJ1-3	.	TGTGCCAGCAGCTTGTTAGGATTTGGAAACACCATATATTTT	CASSLLGFGNTIYF
TRBV11-2	.	TRBJ1-1	.	TGTGCCAGCAGCGGCCAGGTTAGGGCGACTGAAGCTTTCTTT	CASSGQVRATEAFF
TRBV11-3	.	TRBJ1-1	.	TGTGCCAGCAGCCCGAGAGGAATGAACACTGAAGCTTTCTTT	CASSPRGMNTEAFF
TRBV14	.	TRBJ2-7	.	TGTGCCAGCAGGCTTGAGGGGGGGGGCCCCTACGAGCAGTACTTC	CASRLEGGGPYEQYF
TRBV6-1	.	TRBJ1-2	.	TGTGCCAGCAGTGGGGACTCCCCCTATGGCTACACCTTC	CASSGDSPYGYTF
TRBV5-4	TRBD1	TRBJ1-2	.	TGTGCCAGCAGCTACAGGGGGCGGTGGGGCTACACCTTC	CASSYRGRWGYTF
TRBV25-1	.	TRBJ2-1	.	TGTGCCAGCAGTCGGGGGACGGCCTCCAATGAGCAGTTCTTC	CASSRGTASNEQFF
TRBV5-4	.	TRBJ2-1	.	TGTGCCAGCAGCTTGGACGCGGTTGAGCAGTTCTTC	CASSLDAVEQFF
TRBV19	TRBD1	TRBJ1-2	.	TGTGCCAGTAGTCTAAACGGACAGGGACACTATGGCTACACCTTC	CASSLNGQGHYGYTF